This entry describes one T cell receptor beta chain. CDR3 length: 14 residues. V shed 6 bases, J shed 5 bases, and the junction held 5 bases outside the gene matches. Germline V CDR1 and CDR2: LNHDA, SQIVND (reference sequence). Authors' processing steps: Nucleated cell number was recorded as an estimate derived from reference gene primer amplification. Libraries were prepared by immunoSEQ multiplex PCR; TCRdb keeps only in-frame clonotypes and omits some of them. From that table come the V and J calls and clone size; the DNA was used to work out D and trimming. The table lists under 95,000 clones, 70% to 85% of them singletons. This sample is part of a study of blood T cell repertoires in COVID-19. Study background: Samples taken during acute and convalescent COVID-19 were collected in the United States, Italy and Spain. Sources were T cells, B-cell-depleted T cells, or PBMCs; the material itself was cDNA or gDNA.

Sequences were obtained from peripheral blood. The receptor comes from a man between 65 and 85 years old with acute or convalescent COVID-19. The chain carries TRBV19 and TRBJ1-1; TRBD1 matches at 11 bases. The chain's CDR3 is CASSGQGAWTEAFF. CDR3 sequence (DNA): TGTGCCAGTAGCGGACAGGGGGCGTGGACTGAAGCTTTCTTT.